What follows describes a single TCR beta chain. The data were taken from a study of CD8 T cells in Susac syndrome. RNA totalling roughly 0.5 to 1 ug underwent reverse transcription with random hexamers. An immunoSEQ multiplex PCR amplified TCR beta CDR3 over 54 Vbeta and 13 Jbeta. In TCRdb, the immunoSEQ multiplex PCR reads were re-called with MiXCR into one record per CDR3 protein. This sample yields under 80,000 distinct CDR3 sequences, of which roughly 91% are seen a single time; 0.4% to 0.55% belongs to the top ten. Trimming stripped 10 bases from V and 1 base from J, with 16 bases between. CDR1 is SNHLY, CDR2 FYNNEI, per germline. The CDR3 is 14 residues long.

This clonotype was sampled from a human donor with Susac syndrome. Sequenced material: CD4+ T cells from PBMCs. The J gene is TRBJ1-1, the V gene TRBV2, with D hard to call. CDR3 protein: CATLPGRANTEAFF. The CDR3 DNA follows: TGTGCCACCCTCCCGGGTCGGGCGAACACTGAAGCTTTCTTT.